The TCR beta chain under discussion was sequenced for a study of T cell responses to AZD1222 COVID-19 vaccine. General study findings and limits: Distributed over spike, vaccine-associated CD4 TCRs predominated at 160-218 and 743-854. Sampling that yielded the repertoires occurred only after the peak T cell response. There were mostly white British donors and more females than males, and clonal diversity was possibly underestimated.

Pooled together were second doses at about 4 or about 12 weeks. Germline V gene lookup returns CDR1 MDHEN and CDR2 SYDVKM. The CDR3 is 13 residues long. Sequencing used immunoSEQ multiplex PCR; TCRdb keeps in-frame clones, though not all of them. Altogether over 150,000 clones are present, 80% to 95% being singletons, with the ten largest covering about 1%. A note on this clone: Its antigen remains unknown. The junction shows a germline mismatch at one end, possibly a read error.

This TCR was recovered from an adult who received the AZD1222 COVID-19 vaccine. V usage is TRBV28 and J usage is TRBJ1-5; D gene unclear. The sample consisted of peripheral blood, taken 28 days after the second AZD1222 dose. For the CDR3, the DNA is TGTGCCACCCTCTTCGCCATAAATCGGCCCCAGCATTTT. Amino acids: CATLFAINRPQHF.